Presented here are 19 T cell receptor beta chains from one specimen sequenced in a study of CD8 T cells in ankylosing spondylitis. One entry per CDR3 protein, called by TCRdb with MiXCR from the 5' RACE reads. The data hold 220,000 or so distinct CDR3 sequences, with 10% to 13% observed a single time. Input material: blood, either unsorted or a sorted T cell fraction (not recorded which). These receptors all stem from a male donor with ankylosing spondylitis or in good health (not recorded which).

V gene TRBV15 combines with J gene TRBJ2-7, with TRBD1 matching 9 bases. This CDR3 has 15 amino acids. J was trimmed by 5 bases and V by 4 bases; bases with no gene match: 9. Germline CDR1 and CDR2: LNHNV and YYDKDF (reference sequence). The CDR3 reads CATSIRRQGGHEQYF. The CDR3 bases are TGTGCCACCAGCATTAGGCGACAGGGGGGTCACGAGCAGTACTTC.

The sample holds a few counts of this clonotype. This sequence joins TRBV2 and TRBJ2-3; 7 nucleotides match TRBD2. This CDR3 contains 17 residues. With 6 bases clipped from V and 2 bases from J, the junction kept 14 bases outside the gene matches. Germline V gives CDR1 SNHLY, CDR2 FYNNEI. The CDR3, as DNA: TGTGCCAGCAGGGGGCTCTCAGCGGGGTTGATCACAGATACGCAGTATTTT. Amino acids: CASRGLSAGLITDTQYF.

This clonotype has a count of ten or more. The CDR3 DNA reads TGCAGTGCGCTTAACCCAGGGGTTGTCACAGATACGCAGTATTTT. Its translation: CSALNPGVVTDTQYF. The chain uses TRBV20-1 and TRBJ2-3; D possibly corresponds to TRBD1 (6 bases). The ends were cut back, 6 bases at V and 2 bases at J, with 18 bases in the middle. The CDR3 has 15 residues. The V gene's germline CDR1 is DFQATT and CDR2 SNEGSKA (reference sequence).

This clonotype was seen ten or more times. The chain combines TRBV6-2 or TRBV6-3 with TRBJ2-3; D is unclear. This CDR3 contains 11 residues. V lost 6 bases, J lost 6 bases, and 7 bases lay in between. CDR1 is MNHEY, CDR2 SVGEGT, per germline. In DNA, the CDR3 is TGTGCCAGCAGGCTTATCGATACGCAGTATTTT. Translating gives CASRLIDTQYF.

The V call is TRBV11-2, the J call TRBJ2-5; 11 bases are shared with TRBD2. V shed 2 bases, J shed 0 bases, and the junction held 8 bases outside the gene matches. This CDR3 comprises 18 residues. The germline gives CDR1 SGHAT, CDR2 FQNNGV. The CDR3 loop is CASSLSTSGGEYQETQYF. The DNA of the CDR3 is TGTGCCAGCAGCTTATCAACTAGCGGGGGAGAGTACCAAGAGACCCAGTACTTC.

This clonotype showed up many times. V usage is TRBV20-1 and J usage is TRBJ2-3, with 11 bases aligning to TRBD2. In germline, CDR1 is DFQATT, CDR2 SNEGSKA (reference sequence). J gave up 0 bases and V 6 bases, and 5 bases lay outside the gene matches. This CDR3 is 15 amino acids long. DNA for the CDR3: TGCAGTGCCTTAGCGGGGGGGCCGAGCACAGATACGCAGTATTTT. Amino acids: CSALAGGPSTDTQYF.

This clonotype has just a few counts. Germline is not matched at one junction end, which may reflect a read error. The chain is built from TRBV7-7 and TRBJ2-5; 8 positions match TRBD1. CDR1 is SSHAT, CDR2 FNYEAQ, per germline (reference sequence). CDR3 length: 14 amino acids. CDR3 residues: CASSAGQVEETQYF. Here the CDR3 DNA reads TGTGCTAGCAGCGCGGGACAGGTGGAAGAGACCCAGTACTTC.

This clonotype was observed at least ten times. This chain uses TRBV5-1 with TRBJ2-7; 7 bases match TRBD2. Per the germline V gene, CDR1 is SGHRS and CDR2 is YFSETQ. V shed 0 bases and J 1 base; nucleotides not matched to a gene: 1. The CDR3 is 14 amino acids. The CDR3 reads CASSLAGLSYEQYF. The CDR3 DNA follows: TGCGCCAGCAGCTTGGCGGGACTATCCTACGAGCAGTACTTC.

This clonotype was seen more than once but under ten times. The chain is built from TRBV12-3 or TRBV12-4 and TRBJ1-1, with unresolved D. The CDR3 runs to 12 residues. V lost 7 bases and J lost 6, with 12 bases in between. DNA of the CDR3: TGTGCCAGCACCCCGACGGGCGCTGAAGCTTTCTTT. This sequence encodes CASTPTGAEAFF.

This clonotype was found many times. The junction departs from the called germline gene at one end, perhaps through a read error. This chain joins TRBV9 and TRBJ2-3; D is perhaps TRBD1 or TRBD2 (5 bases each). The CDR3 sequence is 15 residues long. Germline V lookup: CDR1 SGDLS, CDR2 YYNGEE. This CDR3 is CASSLGGTNTNTQYF. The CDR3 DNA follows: TGTGCCAGCAGCCTAGGTGGGACGAACACAAATACGCAGTATTTT.

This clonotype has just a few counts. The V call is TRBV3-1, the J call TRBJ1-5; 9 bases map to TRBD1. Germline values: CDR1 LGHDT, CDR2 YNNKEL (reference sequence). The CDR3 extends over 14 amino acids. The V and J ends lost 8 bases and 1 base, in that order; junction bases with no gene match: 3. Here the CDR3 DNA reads TGTGCCAGCGCGGACAGGGGAAGCAATCAGCCCCAGCATTTT. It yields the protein CASADRGSNQPQHF.

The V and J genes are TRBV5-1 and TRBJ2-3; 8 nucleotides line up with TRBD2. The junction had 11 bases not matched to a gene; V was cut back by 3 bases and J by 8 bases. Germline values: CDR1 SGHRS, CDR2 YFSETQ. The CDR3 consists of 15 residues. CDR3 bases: TGCGCCAGCAGCTCGACCTCGGGGGGGGTCCCTACGCAGTATTTT. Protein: CASSSTSGGVPTQYF. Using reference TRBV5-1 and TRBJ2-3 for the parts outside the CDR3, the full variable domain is KAGVTQTPRYLIKTRGQQVTLSCSPISGHRSVSWYQQTPGQGLQFLFEYFSETQRNKGNFPGRFSGRQFSNSRSEMNVSTLELGDSALYLCASSSTSGGVPTQYFGPGTRLTVL.

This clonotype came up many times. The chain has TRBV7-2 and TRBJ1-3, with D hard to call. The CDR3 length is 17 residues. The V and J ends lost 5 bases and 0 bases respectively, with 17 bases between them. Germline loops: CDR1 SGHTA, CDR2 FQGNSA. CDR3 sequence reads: CASSRLSGTNSGNTIYF. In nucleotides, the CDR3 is TGTGCCAGCAGCCGTCTATCGGGAACAAACTCTGGAAACACCATATATTTT.

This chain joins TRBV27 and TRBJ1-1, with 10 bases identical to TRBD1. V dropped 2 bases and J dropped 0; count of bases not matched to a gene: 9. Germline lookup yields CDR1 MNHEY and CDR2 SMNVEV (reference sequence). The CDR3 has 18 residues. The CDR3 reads CASSLAPGQGTLNTEAFF. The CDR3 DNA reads TGTGCCAGCAGTTTAGCCCCGGGACAGGGGACCTTGAACACTGAAGCTTTCTTT.

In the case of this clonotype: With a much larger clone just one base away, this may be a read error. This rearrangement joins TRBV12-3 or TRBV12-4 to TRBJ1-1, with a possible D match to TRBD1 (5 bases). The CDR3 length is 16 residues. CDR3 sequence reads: CASSLSGRTMNPEAFF. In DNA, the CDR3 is TGTGCCAGCAGTTTATCGGGACGTACGATGAACCCTGAAGCTTTCTTT.

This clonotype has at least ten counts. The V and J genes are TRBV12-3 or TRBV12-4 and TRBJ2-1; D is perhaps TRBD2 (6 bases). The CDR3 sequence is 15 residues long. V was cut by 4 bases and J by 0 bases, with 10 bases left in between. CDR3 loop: CASSSETSSYNEQFF. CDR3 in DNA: TGTGCCAGCAGTTCGGAGACTAGCTCCTACAATGAGCAGTTCTTC.

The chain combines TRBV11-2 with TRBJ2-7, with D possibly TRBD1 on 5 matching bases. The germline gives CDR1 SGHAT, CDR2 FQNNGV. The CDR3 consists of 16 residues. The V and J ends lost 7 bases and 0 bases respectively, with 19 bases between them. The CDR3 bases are TGTGCCAGCACACGATCAGCCACAGGATCCTCCTACGAGCAGTACTTC. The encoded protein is CASTRSATGSSYEQYF.

The CDR3 DNA is TGTGCCAGCAGCTTAGATATTACCGGGGAGCTGTTTTTT. This sequence encodes CASSLDITGELFF. This sequence joins TRBV7-6 and TRBJ2-2; D not resolved. With 1 base removed from V and 5 bases from J, the gap between germline ends came to 5 bases. The CDR3 is 13 amino acids. The germline gives CDR1 SGHVS, CDR2 FNYEAQ.

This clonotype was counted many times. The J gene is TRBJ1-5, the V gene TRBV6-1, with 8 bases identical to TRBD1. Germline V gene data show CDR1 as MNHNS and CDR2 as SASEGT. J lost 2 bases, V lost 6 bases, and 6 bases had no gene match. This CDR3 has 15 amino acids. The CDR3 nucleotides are TGTGCCAGCAGACCAGGGGGCCAGGGCAATCAGCCCCAGCATTTT. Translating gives CASRPGGQGNQPQHF.